These 5 T cell receptor beta chains share one sample of origin, sequenced in a study of shared clonotypes between healthy human individuals. Some clones are missing from TCRdb's copy, which holds only in-frame ones; the method was immunoSEQ multiplex PCR. The sample holds some 1 million clones; roughly 80% are singletons and the top ten take roughly 1.4%. The sequenced sample consisted of memory CD4+ T cells sorted from blood. Noted subset: CD45RA-negative fraction. The receptors originated from a man between 18 and 29 years old in good health.

This chain links TRBV5-4 with TRBJ1-3; D possibly corresponds to TRBD1 (5 bases). The V gene's germline CDR1 is SGHNT and CDR2 YYREEE (reference sequence). V was pared by 3 bases and J by 2 bases, with 9 bases between. The CDR3 covers 14 residues. The CDR3 bases are TGTGCCAGCAGCTCCCCAGGGACTGGAAACACCATATATTTT. It yields the protein CASSSPGTGNTIYF.

The chain combines TRBV5-1 with TRBJ2-6; 7 bases match TRBD1. The germline V gene encodes CDR1 SGHRS and CDR2 YFSETQ. V gave up 4 bases and J gave up 1 base; unmatched junction bases: 2. The CDR3 loop spans 15 amino acids. The CDR3 DNA reads TGCGCCAGCAGCGAGGGACAGTCTGGGGCCAACGTCCTGACTTTC. Translation gives CASSEGQSGANVLTF.

On this clone: The sample has other DNA sequences that encode this CDR3 too. This rearrangement joins TRBV19 to TRBJ1-2, with a possible D match to TRBD1 (6 bases). Germline assignment: CDR1 LNHDA and CDR2 SQIVND (reference sequence). The CDR3 runs to 12 residues. Deletions cut 6 bases from V and 2 bases from J, with 7 bases between. CDR3 nucleotides: TGTGCCAGTAGAACAGGGAACTATGGCTACACCTTC. It codes for CASRTGNYGYTF.

The V call is TRBV29-1, the J call TRBJ2-7, with 8 bases lining up with TRBD2. Germline CDR1 is SQVTM and CDR2 is ANQGSEA. V gave up 7 bases and J gave up 3 bases; unmatched junction bases: 5. The CDR3 consists of 12 residues. The CDR3 region is CSAGLAYYEQYF. CDR3 DNA sequence: TGCAGCGCCGGACTAGCCTACTACGAGCAGTACTTC.

This chain joins TRBV19 and TRBJ1-5, with TRBD1 matching over 7 bases. With 5 bases clipped from V and 7 bases from J, the junction kept 11 bases outside the gene matches. Germline V gene data show CDR1 as LNHDA and CDR2 as SQIVND (reference sequence). CDR3 length equals 15 residues. The DNA for the CDR3 is TGTGCCAGTAGTTATGGACAGGTCAGTTGGCAGCCCCAGCATTTT. Amino acid sequence: CASSYGQVSWQPQHF.